This entry lists 20 T cell receptor beta chains sequenced from one sample in a study of T cell responses to AZD1222 COVID-19 vaccine. Using immunoSEQ multiplex PCR, the repertoire was profiled, and TCRdb retains in-frame clones only, with some absent. The table has 190,000 or so clones, approximately 91% seen once; the top ten hold approximately 3.7%. The sequencing here drew on peripheral blood, taken 28 days after the second AZD1222 dose. These receptors all stem from an adult who received the AZD1222 COVID-19 vaccine.

The rearrangement uses TRBV3-1 (or the pseudogene TRBV3-2) and TRBJ2-7, with 12 bases matching TRBD2. The V gene end was trimmed by 0 bases and the J gene end by 7 bases; junction bases not matched to a gene: 16. Germline V gives CDR1 LGHDT, CDR2 YNNKEL (reference sequence). This CDR3 is built from 19 residues. The CDR3, as DNA: TGTGCCAGCAGCCAAGATACCCTAGCGGGAGGGGGTCTATCGCGGGAGCAGTACTTC. This translates into CASSQDTLAGGGLSREQYF.

The chain has TRBV6-5 and TRBJ1-4, with a weak D call TRBD1 (5 bases). Trimming took 5 bases from V and 10 from J, leaving 14 bases between them. This CDR3 comprises 13 residues. The germline gives CDR1 MNHEY, CDR2 SVGAGI. This CDR3 reads CASSTGWGGKLFF. The CDR3 DNA is TGTGCCAGCAGTACTGGGTGGGGGGGAAAACTGTTTTTT.

This chain uses TRBV5-1 with TRBJ2-5; either TRBD1 or TRBD2 may fit D (5 bases each). The CDR3 has 13 amino acids. Trimming cost V 4 bases and J 2 bases, with 9 bases left between them. Germline CDR1 and CDR2: SGHRS and YFSETQ. The chain's CDR3 is CASSLGVQETQYF. DNA of the CDR3: TGCGCCAGCAGCCTGGGGGTGCAAGAGACCCAGTACTTC.

This chain uses TRBV6-2 or TRBV6-3 with TRBJ1-5, with D perhaps TRBD1 (6 bases). The germline CDR1 and CDR2 sequences are MNHEY and SVGEGT. V lost 7 bases and J lost 6, with 19 bases in between. The CDR3 runs to 15 residues. CDR3 sequence: CASTPFGRGGQPQHF. The CDR3 DNA follows: TGTGCCAGCACCCCGTTCGGCAGGGGAGGTCAGCCCCAGCATTTT.

The rearrangement uses TRBV2 and TRBJ2-7, with TRBD2 matching 8 bases. The germline CDR1 and CDR2 sequences are SNHLY and FYNNEI. The CDR3 runs to 16 residues. J was trimmed by 0 bases and V by 10 bases; bases with no gene match: 14. The CDR3 DNA reads as TGTGCCACCCAACCAGGTCTAGCGGGCCCCTCCTACGAGCAGTACTTC. Its translation is CATQPGLAGPSYEQYF.

The J gene is TRBJ1-5, the V gene TRBV28; D gene ambiguous. Germline-derived CDR1 and CDR2 are MDHEN and SYDVKM. The CDR3 loop spans 12 amino acids. Trimming removed 1 base from V and 7 bases from J, with 5 bases in between. The CDR3 region is CASSLFKQPQHF. The CDR3 coding sequence is TGTGCCAGCAGTTTATTTAAGCAGCCCCAGCATTTT.

This clone was counted once. This rearrangement joins TRBV19 to TRBJ1-2, with 9 bases matching TRBD1. The CDR3 is 17 amino acids. Germline values: CDR1 LNHDA, CDR2 SQIVND (reference sequence). The trim removed 7 bases at V and 3 bases at J, leaving 15 bases unmatched. CDR3 DNA sequence: TGTGCCAGTACCCCGTCAGGACCGGGACAGGGAGACTATGGCTACACCTTC. Translated, it gives CASTPSGPGQGDYGYTF.

The V and J genes are TRBV4-1 and TRBJ2-7; TRBD2 agrees at 10 bases. This CDR3 is built from 16 residues. J gave up 3 bases and V 1 base, and 6 bases lay outside the gene matches. The germline V gene has CDR1 MGHRA and CDR2 YSYEKL. The CDR3 coding sequence is TGCGCCAGCAGCCAAGGAGCTAGCGGGAGCTTCTACGAGCAGTACTTC. Protein: CASSQGASGSFYEQYF.

The chain links TRBV10-2 to TRBJ1-3, with D possibly being TRBD1 (6 bases). V was shortened by 0 bases and J by 4 bases, with 10 bases between the two germline ends. Germline CDR1 WSHSY, CDR2 SAAADI. The CDR3 contains 15 residues. The CDR3 DNA reads as TGCGCCAGCAGTGAGTCCCGGGGGCGGGGAAACACCATATATTTT. Its translation: CASSESRGRGNTIYF.

The V call is TRBV3-1 (or the pseudogene TRBV3-2), the J call TRBJ1-4; D unclear. The CDR3 contains 15 residues. Germline values: CDR1 LGHDT, CDR2 YNNKEL (reference sequence). V lost 2 bases to trimming and J lost 3 bases, with 10 bases between them. This CDR3 reads CASSQYRQSNEKLFF. CDR3 in DNA: TGTGCCAGCAGCCAATACCGGCAGTCTAATGAAAAACTGTTTTTT.

The CDR3 here is CASSFGRGQGAYTQYF. CDR3 in DNA: TGTGCCAGCAGTTTTGGGCGGGGACAGGGGGCATATACGCAGTATTTT. The chain uses TRBV27 and TRBJ2-3; 12 nucleotides align to TRBD1. V lost 3 bases to trimming and J lost 7 bases; unmatched junction nucleotides: 8. Germline assignment: CDR1 MNHEY and CDR2 SMNVEV (reference sequence). The CDR3 runs to 16 residues.

The rearrangement uses TRBV30 and TRBJ2-1; 11 nucleotides line up with TRBD2. There are 13 residues in the CDR3. V shed 3 bases, J shed 7 bases, and the junction held 2 bases outside the gene matches. The germline CDR1 and CDR2 sequences are GTSNPN and SVGIG (reference sequence). The CDR3 here is CAWRRLAGNEQFF. DNA of the CDR3: TGTGCCTGGAGGAGACTAGCGGGGAATGAGCAGTTCTTC. Full variable domain (rest looked up from reference TRBV30 and TRBJ2-1): SQTIHQWPATLVQPVGSPLSLECTVEGTSNPNLYWYRQAAGRGLQLLFYSVGIGQISSEVPQNLSASRPQDRQFILSSKKLLLSDSGFYLCAWRRLAGNEQFFGPGTRLTVL.

This clone was recorded only once. J is TRBJ1-1 and V is TRBV13; no firm D call. The V end was cut by 4 bases, the J end by 1 base, with 4 bases between. Germline V CDR1 and CDR2: PRHDT, FYEKMQ (reference sequence). CDR3 length: 12 residues. The CDR3 protein is CASSWGNTEAFF. The CDR3 DNA reads as TGTGCCAGCAGCTGGGGGAACACTGAAGCTTTCTTT.

The V gene is TRBV7-3, the J gene TRBJ2-7, with 8 bases identical to TRBD2. With V trimmed by 5 bases and J by 1 base, 7 bases remained unmatched. The length of the CDR3 is 15 residues. The germline V gene has CDR1 SGHTA and CDR2 FQGTGA. The CDR3 nucleotides read TGTGCCAGCAGCCCGGGGGGGGGCTGGTCCTACGAGCAGTACTTC. Protein product: CASSPGGGWSYEQYF.

V gene TRBV4-2 combines with J gene TRBJ2-2, with 8 bases that match TRBD1. The CDR3 covers 15 residues. Germline V gene lookup returns CDR1 LGHNA and CDR2 YNFKEQ. V shed 4 bases and J 5 bases; nucleotides not matched to a gene: 6. In nucleotides, the CDR3 is TGTGCCAGCAGCCCTGACAGGGGTTTAACCGGGGAGCTGTTTTTT. The encoded protein is CASSPDRGLTGELFF.

The CDR3 here is CASSQRNLRAGGYTF. CDR3 DNA sequence: TGTGCCAGCAGCCAAAGAAATCTTCGGGCAGGAGGCTACACCTTC. The chain employs TRBV3-1 (or the pseudogene TRBV3-2) and TRBJ1-2; unclear D gene. The CDR3 spans 15 residues. With 2 bases removed from V and 8 bases from J, the gap between germline ends came to 18 bases. CDR1 LGHDT and CDR2 YNNKEL come from the germline V gene (reference sequence).

This rearrangement joins TRBV18 to TRBJ2-1; D gene uncertain. The CDR3 is made up of 16 amino acids. Trimming stripped 6 bases from V and 4 bases from J, with 19 bases between. The germline V gene has CDR1 KGHSH and CDR2 LQKENI. The CDR3 region has the DNA TGTGCCAGCTCCGCAGAACGTCCTGGTGGGTACAATGAGCAGTTCTTC. It is translated as CASSAERPGGYNEQFF.

The chain links TRBV7-2 to TRBJ2-5, with 8 bases aligning to TRBD2. Germline assignment: CDR1 SGHTA and CDR2 FQGNSA. There are 13 residues in the CDR3. V lost 5 bases, J lost 5 bases, and 4 bases stayed unmatched. The CDR3 region has the DNA TGTGCCAGCAGCCCGGGACTAGAGGAGACCCAGTACTTC. Translation gives CASSPGLEETQYF.

The rearrangement joins TRBV7-8 to TRBJ1-5; 9 bases align to TRBD1. V trimming: 0 bases; J trimming: 4 bases; junction bases outside the gene matches: 4. The CDR3 sequence is 16 residues long. Germline CDR1 is SGHVS and CDR2 is FQNEAQ. The CDR3 DNA follows: TGTGCCAGCAGCTTAGCACGGGACAGGGTAAATCAGCCCCAGCATTTT. Its translation is CASSLARDRVNQPQHF.

The chain couples TRBV7-2 to TRBJ2-1; TRBD2 aligns across 12 bases. The V gene end was trimmed by 2 bases and the J gene end by 4 bases; junction bases not matched to a gene: 3. CDR3 length: 16 amino acids. The germline V gene encodes CDR1 SGHTA and CDR2 FQGNSA. CDR3 nucleotide sequence: TGTGCCAGCAGCTTATCCGGGACTAGCGGGTACAATGAGCAGTTCTTC. This encodes CASSLSGTSGYNEQFF.